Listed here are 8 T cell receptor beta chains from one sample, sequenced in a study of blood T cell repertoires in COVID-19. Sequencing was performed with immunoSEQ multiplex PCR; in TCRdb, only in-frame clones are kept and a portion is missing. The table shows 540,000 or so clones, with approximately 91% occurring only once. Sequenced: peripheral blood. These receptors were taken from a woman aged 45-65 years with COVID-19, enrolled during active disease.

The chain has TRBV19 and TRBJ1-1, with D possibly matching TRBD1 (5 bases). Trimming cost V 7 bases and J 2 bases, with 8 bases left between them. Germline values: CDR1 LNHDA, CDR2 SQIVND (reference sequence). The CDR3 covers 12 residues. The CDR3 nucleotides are TGTGCCAGTACTACAGGTAACACTGAAGCTTTCTTT. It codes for CASTTGNTEAFF.

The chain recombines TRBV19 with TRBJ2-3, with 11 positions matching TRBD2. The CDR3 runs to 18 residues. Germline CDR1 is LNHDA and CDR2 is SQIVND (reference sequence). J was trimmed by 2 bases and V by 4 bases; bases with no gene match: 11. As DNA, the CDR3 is TGTGCCAGTAGTAATAGCGGGGGGGCCACGGGCCCCACAGATACGCAGTATTTT. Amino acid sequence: CASSNSGGATGPTDTQYF.

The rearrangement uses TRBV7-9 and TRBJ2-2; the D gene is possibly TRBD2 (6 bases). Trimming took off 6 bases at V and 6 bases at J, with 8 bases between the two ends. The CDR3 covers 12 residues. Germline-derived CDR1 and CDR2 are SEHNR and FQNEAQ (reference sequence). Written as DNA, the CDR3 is TGTGCCAGCAGGCCGGGGGCCGGGGAGCTGTTTTTT. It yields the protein CASRPGAGELFF.

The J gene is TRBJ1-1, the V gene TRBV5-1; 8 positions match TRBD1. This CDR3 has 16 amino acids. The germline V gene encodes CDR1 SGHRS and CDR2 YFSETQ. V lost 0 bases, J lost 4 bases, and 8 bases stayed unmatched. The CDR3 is CASSLGSGGSLTEAFF. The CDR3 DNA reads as TGCGCCAGCAGCTTGGGGTCAGGGGGCAGCCTCACTGAAGCTTTCTTT.

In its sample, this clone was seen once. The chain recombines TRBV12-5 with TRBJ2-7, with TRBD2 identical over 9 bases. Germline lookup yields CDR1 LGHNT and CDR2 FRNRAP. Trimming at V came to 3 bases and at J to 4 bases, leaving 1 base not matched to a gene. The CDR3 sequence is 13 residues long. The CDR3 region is CASGLAGGYEQYF. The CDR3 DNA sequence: TGTGCTAGTGGTTTAGCGGGGGGTTACGAGCAGTACTTC.

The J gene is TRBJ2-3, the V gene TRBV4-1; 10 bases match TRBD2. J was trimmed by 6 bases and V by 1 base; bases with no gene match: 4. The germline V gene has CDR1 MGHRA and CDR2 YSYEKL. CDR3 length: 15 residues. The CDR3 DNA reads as TGCGCCAGCAGCCAAGTGACTAGCGGGTCGGATACGCAGTATTTT. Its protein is CASSQVTSGSDTQYF.

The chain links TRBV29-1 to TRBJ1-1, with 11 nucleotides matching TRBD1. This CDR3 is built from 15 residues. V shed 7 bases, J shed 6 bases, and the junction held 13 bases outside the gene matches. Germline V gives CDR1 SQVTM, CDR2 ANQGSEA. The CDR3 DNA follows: TGCAGCGCCTACTCCAGGGGACAGGGGGTTCCTGAAGCTTTCTTT. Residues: CSAYSRGQGVPEAFF.

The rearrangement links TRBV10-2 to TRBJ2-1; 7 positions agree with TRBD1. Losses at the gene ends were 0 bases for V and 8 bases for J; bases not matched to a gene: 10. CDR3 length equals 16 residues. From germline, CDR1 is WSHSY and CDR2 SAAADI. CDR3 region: CASSESERGLRDEQFF. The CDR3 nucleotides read TGCGCCAGCAGTGAGTCGGAGAGGGGGCTTAGGGATGAGCAGTTCTTC.